The clone carrying this TCR beta chain occurred once. Its antigen is not identified. The table came from immunoSEQ multiplex PCR; TCRdb's copy has only in-frame clones and leaves some out. The sample lists some 64,000 clones; about 96% were seen once. This CDR3 contains 11 residues. The germline CDR1 and CDR2 sequences are SGHNT and YYREEE (reference sequence). V was shortened by 5 bases and J by 5 bases, with 7 bases between the two germline ends. Sequencing was limited to surgery cases with top T cell transcript signatures in brain tissue. This sample is part of a study of brain T cells in children with intractable seizures. Study-wide results and caveats: Pre-surgery blood may have been undersampled, hiding some clones.

Here the sequenced sample was peripheral blood, taken at surgery. This TCR was recovered from a boy under two years old with focal cortical dysplasia and intractable seizures. The chain carries TRBV5-4 and TRBJ1-2, with D unresolved. CDR3 sequence reads: CASRGLYGYTF. The CDR3 bases are TGTGCCAGCAGGGGGTTATATGGCTACACCTTC.